The 5 T cell receptor beta chains presented below share a single source sample, sequenced in a study of T cell repertoires in ileal Crohn's disease. TCRdb's copy holds only in-frame clones and misses some; the assay was immunoSEQ multiplex PCR. The sample includes approximately 11,000 clones, about nine tenths of them seen just once. Time point described: inflamed ileum from the surgical specimen. The sample comprised ileal tissue. The receptors were gathered from an adult with Crohn's disease.

This clone has more than one count but fewer than ten. V usage is TRBV2 and J usage is TRBJ2-3, with TRBD2 identical over 14 bases. V lost 5 bases to trimming and J lost 8 bases; unmatched junction nucleotides: 9. This CDR3 comprises 16 residues. Germline-derived CDR1 and CDR2 are SNHLY and FYNNEI. CDR3 bases: TGTGCCAGCAGTTTTGGACTAGCGGGAGGAGGGGGTACGCAGTATTTT. It codes for CASSFGLAGGGGTQYF.

The genes are TRBV19 and TRBJ2-5; 12 bases map to TRBD1. The CDR3 is 14 amino acids. Trimming removed 6 bases from V and 7 bases from J; junction bases left unmatched: 6. Per the germline V gene, CDR1 is LNHDA and CDR2 is SQIVND (reference sequence). The CDR3 sequence: CASRGTGGLGTQYF. DNA for the CDR3: TGTGCCAGTAGAGGGACAGGGGGCTTGGGGACCCAGTACTTC.

The chain employs TRBV6-1 and TRBJ1-2; tentative D call: TRBD1 (6 bases). Trimming removed 3 bases from V and 5 bases from J, with 16 bases in between. CDR1 MNHNS and CDR2 SASEGT come from the germline V gene. The CDR3 sequence is 15 residues long. The CDR3 sequence is CASSESFRGGYGYTF. The CDR3 DNA reads TGTGCCAGCAGTGAGTCCTTCAGGGGCGGGTATGGCTACACCTTC.

In this sample, this clone turned up once. The rearrangement uses TRBV7-9 and TRBJ2-1; D might be TRBD2 (6 bases). Germline values: CDR1 SEHNR, CDR2 FQNEAQ (reference sequence). This CDR3 spans 14 amino acids. V was clipped by 5 bases and J by 4 bases, with 12 bases between them. The CDR3 DNA reads as TGTGCCAGCAGCCGTTCGGGACTTTACAATGAGCAGTTCTTC. This sequence encodes CASSRSGLYNEQFF.

The chain has TRBV19 and TRBJ1-2; D gene ambiguous. This CDR3 is built from 14 residues. Germline V gene sequence: CDR1 LNHDA, CDR2 SQIVND (reference sequence). V was cut by 1 base and J by 6 bases, with 12 bases left in between. CDR3 in amino acids: CASSIVEGYHGYTF. As DNA, the CDR3 is TGTGCCAGTAGTATAGTTGAAGGGTACCATGGCTACACCTTC.